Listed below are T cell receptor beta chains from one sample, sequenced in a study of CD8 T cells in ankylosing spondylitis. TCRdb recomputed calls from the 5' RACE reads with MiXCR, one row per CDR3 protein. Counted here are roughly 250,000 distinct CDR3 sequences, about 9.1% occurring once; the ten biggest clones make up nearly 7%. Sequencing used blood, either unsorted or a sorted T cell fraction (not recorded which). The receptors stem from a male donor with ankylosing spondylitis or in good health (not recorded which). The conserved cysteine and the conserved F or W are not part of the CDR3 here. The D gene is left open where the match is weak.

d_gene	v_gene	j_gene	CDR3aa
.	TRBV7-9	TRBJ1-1	ASIVGPSVQNTEAF
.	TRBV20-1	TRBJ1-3	SARIESSGNTIY
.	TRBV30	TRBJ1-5	AWSMFEGQPQH
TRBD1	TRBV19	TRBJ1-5	ASSMVGGQGASQPQH
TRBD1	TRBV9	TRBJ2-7	ASSVSDRAYEQY
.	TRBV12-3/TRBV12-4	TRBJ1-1	ASSFRGGDMNTEAF
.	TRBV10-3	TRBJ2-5	AISFGREYGETQY
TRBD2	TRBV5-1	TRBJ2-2	ASSSGLAGGPRTGELF
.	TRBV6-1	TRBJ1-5	ASSQDRYQPQH
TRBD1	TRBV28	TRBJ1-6	ASSPTDRANSPLH
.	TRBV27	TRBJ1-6	ASSLSVGGSSPLH
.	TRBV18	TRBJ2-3	ASSPVEPADTQY
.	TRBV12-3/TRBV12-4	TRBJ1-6	ASSSRQYNSPLH
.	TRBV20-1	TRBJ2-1	SAREKGVNYNEQF
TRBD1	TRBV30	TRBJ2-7	AWSVGTGTYEQY
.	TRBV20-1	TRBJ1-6	SARSPLH
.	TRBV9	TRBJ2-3	ASSVGRFTDTQY
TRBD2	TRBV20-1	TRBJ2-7	SATGGAPYEQY
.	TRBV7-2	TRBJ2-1	ASSLGTVEQF
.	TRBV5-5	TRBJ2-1	ASSLYLGGEDEQF
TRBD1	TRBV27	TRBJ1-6	ASSGTADNSPLH
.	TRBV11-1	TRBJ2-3	ASSRRDSPFTGYRQY
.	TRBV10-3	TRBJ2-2	AISDTSSPPGELF
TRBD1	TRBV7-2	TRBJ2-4	ASSLGTGGASWD
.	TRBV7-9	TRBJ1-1	ASSLTEGDTEAF
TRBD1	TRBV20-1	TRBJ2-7	SATTGAYEQY
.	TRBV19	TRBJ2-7	ASSMRTNEQY
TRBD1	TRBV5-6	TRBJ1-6	ASSLEGRGTYNSPLH
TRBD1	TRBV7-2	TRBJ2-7	ASSPRTGQPY
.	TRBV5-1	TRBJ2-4	ASQAGVSKNIQY
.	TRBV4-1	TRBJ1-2	ASSQEGPYGYT
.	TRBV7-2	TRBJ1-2	ASSFRSTGSYGYT
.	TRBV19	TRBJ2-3	ASRNPTGTNTDTQY
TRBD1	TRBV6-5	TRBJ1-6	ASSPGQGKTL
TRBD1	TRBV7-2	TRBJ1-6	ASSPGTGGNSPLH
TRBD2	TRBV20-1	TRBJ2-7	SARGEETSAPYEQY
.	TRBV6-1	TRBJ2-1	ASRTGRGDEQF
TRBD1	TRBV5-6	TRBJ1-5	ASMLMGQSYSNQPQH
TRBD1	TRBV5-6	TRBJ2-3	ATTRGHVTDTQY
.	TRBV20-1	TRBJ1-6	SASDPLHSYNSPLH
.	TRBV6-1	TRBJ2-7	ASRSGPVTSYEQY
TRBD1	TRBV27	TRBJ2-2	ASRERDSLTGELF
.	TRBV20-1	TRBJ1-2	SAAGQVYGYT
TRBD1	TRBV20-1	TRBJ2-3	SATRTGWGTDTQY